Each of the 28 T cell receptor delta chains below was sequenced from the same sample in a study of γδ T cells in repeated Plasmodium falciparum infection. TCRdb reprocessed the multiplex PCR reads through CATT. Here the sample spans tens of thousands of delta-chain clones, around 1.4% being singletons. Flow sorting of PBMC yielded separate Vgamma9/Vdelta2+ and Vdelta2-negative gammadelta T cell populations for bulk repertoire analysis. The specimen was gamma-delta T cells from blood. All receptors come from a pool of human donors (malaria-infected and uninfected, not separated).

A few counts support this clone. A far larger clone is one base from this, pointing to a likely read error. The sample holds other DNA sequences that translate to the same CDR3. CDR3 DNA sequence: TGCGCTCTTGGGGAACTATTGGGGGCTAATAGTACTGGGGGATACACCGATAAACTCATCTTT. Protein: CALGELLGANSTGGYTDKLIF. The rearrangement links TRDV1 to TRDJ1, with TRDD3 matching 10 bases. TCRdb gives no J gene; it was assigned here by matching the DNA to germline. The CDR3 sequence is 21 residues long. The germline CDR1 and CDR2 sequences are TSWWSYY and QGS.

This clone came up a few times. A far larger clone is off by one base, so a read error is likely. This specimen includes other DNA sequences encoding the same CDR3. The gene calls are TRDV2 and TRDJ1, with 11 positions matching TRDD3. V shed 1 base and J 4 bases; nucleotides not matched to a gene: 16. Germline V lookup: CDR1 GEAIGNYY, CDR2 EKD. The CDR3 is 19 residues long. CDR3 in DNA: TGTGCCTGTGACACACTCCGAGTTCTGGGGGATACTTCTGGCGATAAACTCATCTTT. It codes for CACDTLRVLGDTSGDKLIF.

This clone was seen a few times. The TCRdb protein, from a much larger clone, departs from this DNA's translation at residue 14, likely by read error; the protein shown derives from the DNA. The J gene is TRDJ1, the V gene TRDV1; 8 bases line up with TRDD3. Looked up from germline, CDR1 is TSWWSYY and CDR2 is QGS. There are 17 residues in the CDR3. The CDR3 is CALGEIWGSPLTDELIF. The CDR3 DNA follows: TGTGCTCTTGGGGAAATCTGGGGGAGCCCCCTCACCGATGAACTCATCTTT.

This clone was seen repeatedly, ten times or more. This chain connects TRDV1 to TRDJ1; D possibly corresponds to TRDD3 (5 bases). The J gene was not available in TCRdb and was assigned here by matching the DNA to germline segments. Trimming stripped 2 bases from V and 0 bases from J, with 19 bases between. CDR3 length: 18 amino acids. Germline V gene data show CDR1 as TSWWSYY and CDR2 as QGS. Written as DNA, the CDR3 is TGTGCTCTTGGGGAATTCTACATTCCACTGGTGTACACCGATAAACTCATCTTT. Amino acids: CALGEFYIPLVYTDKLIF.

This clone was found a few times. A far larger clone is one base from this, pointing to a likely read error. Different DNA sequences within this sample yield the same CDR3. CDR3 region: CALGELISLPYNWGKRGVDKLIF. DNA of the CDR3: TGTGCTCTTGGGGAACTAATATCCCTACCCTATAACTGGGGGAAAAGGGGTGTTGATAAACTCATCTTT. The chain employs TRDV1 and TRDJ1; the match to TRDD3 covers 9 bases. Germline matching of the DNA provided the J gene here, since TCRdb leaves it blank. This CDR3 is built from 23 residues. The junction had 28 bases not matched to a gene; V was cut back by 0 bases and J by 5 bases. Germline CDR1 reads TSWWSYY; CDR2 reads QGS.

This clone was counted only a few times. The TCRdb protein, from a much larger clone, departs from this DNA's translation at residue 18, likely by read error; the protein shown derives from the DNA. V is TRDV1 and J is TRDJ1; TRDD2 aligns across 9 bases. In germline, CDR1 is TSWWSYY, CDR2 QGS. CDR3 length: 22 residues. CDR3 sequence (DNA): TGTGCTCTTGGGGAACGCCTTCCTACGACGGTATACCCCTGGGGCTACACCGGTAAACTCATCTTT. This sequence encodes CALGERLPTTVYPWGYTGKLIF.

This clone appeared a few times. The translation of this DNA and the TCRdb protein of a much larger clone differ at residue 15, probably owing to a read error; the protein shown here is translated from the DNA. J is TRDJ1 and V is TRDV1; 9 positions match TRDD3. Trimming took 0 bases from V and 7 from J; bases not matched to a gene: 18. CDR3 length: 19 amino acids. CDR1 is TSWWSYY, CDR2 QGS, per germline. CDR3 protein: CALGELPLHGDTEGGKLIF. The CDR3 DNA follows: TGTGCTCTTGGGGAACTTCCCCTTCACGGGGATACGGAGGGAGGTAAACTCATCTTT.

This clone appeared a few times. TCRdb lists the protein of a much larger clone for this DNA, which differs at residue 4, so this is likely a read error; the protein given here is translated from the DNA itself. The gene calls are TRDV2 and TRDJ1; the D gene is possibly TRDD3 (5 bases). The J gene is not listed in TCRdb, so it was assigned here from a DNA match to germline. This CDR3 spans 14 amino acids. CDR1 is GEAIGNYY and CDR2 is EKD in the germline V gene. DNA of the CDR3: TGTGCCTGTGGCACCCTTGGGGTGGGGACAAAACTCATCTTT. Its translation is CACGTLGVGTKLIF.

This clone was found many times. V gene TRDV1 combines with J gene TRDJ1, with D possibly matching TRDD3 (6 bases). Germline CDR1 and CDR2: TSWWSYY and QGS. The V end lost 5 bases, the J end lost 0 bases, and 28 bases lay between the germline ends. CDR3 size: 20 residues. CDR3 DNA sequence: TGTGCTCTTGGGAACCCCAGGGCTGGAGTGGGGGGAGCCTACACCGATAAACTCATCTTT. Protein sequence: CALGNPRAGVGGAYTDKLIF.

This clone was recorded a few times. This probably arose from a read error, given a far larger clone one base away. Other DNA sequences within the sample encode an identical CDR3. J gene calling gave no result, while the V gene is TRDV1; the table's D call, TRDD3, was not checked against the DNA. This CDR3 is built from 20 residues. The germline V gene encodes CDR1 TSWWSYY and CDR2 QGS. The CDR3 DNA follows: TGTGCTCTTGGGGAACTAGTCCTACATTACTGGGGGACGTACACCGATAAGCTCATCTTT. This sequence encodes CALGELVLHYWGTYTDKLIF.

This clone came up many times. The translation of this DNA and the TCRdb protein of a much larger clone differ at residue 4, probably owing to a read error; the protein shown here is translated from the DNA. V is TRDV2 and J is TRDJ1; TRDD3 matches 10 bases. V was pared by 5 bases and J by 2 bases, with 13 bases of the junction left unmatched. Germline CDR1 reads GEAIGNYY; CDR2 reads EKD. The CDR3 is 17 amino acids. Here the CDR3 DNA reads TGTGCCTGTGGCGCACTTACTGGGGGATCTGCGACCGATAAACTCATCTTT. Its protein is CACGALTGGSATDKLIF.

The chain carries TRDV1 and TRDJ1, with 7 bases aligning to TRDD3. TCRdb carries no J gene annotation; the J gene was assigned here by matching the DNA with germline. V trimming: 1 base; J trimming: 3 bases; junction bases outside the gene matches: 8. The CDR3 spans 16 residues. The V gene's germline CDR1 is TSWWSYY and CDR2 QGS. The CDR3, as DNA: TGTGCTCTTGGGGAACATGTTCTACTGGGGTCCGATAAACTCATCTTT. This gives the protein CALGEHVLLGSDKLIF.

A few counts support this clone. The protein TCRdb gives is from a much larger clone and does not agree with this DNA's translation at residue 8, likely a read error; the protein shown here comes from the DNA. V gene TRDV1 combines with J gene TRDJ2, with D tentatively TRDD3 (5 bases). Assignment of the J gene here rests on matching the DNA to germline, because TCRdb gives none. The CDR3 has 16 residues. Germline loops: CDR1 TSWWSYY, CDR2 QGS. Trimming removed 2 bases from V and 4 bases from J, with 14 bases in between. The CDR3 sequence is CALGEWGYGRTAQLFF. CDR3 DNA sequence: TGTGCTCTTGGGGAATGGGGCTATGGGAGGACAGCACAACTCTTCTTT.

There are a few counts of this clone. The TCRdb record carries a much larger clone's protein, which differs from this DNA's translation at residue 9; a read error is the likely cause, and the protein listed here is the DNA translation. The chain uses TRDV2 and TRDJ1; 8 nucleotides match TRDD3. No J gene is reported in TCRdb; it was inferred here by comparing the DNA with germline. V shed 3 bases and J 5 bases; nucleotides not matched to a gene: 13. CDR3 size: 16 residues. Germline CDR1 is GEAIGNYY and CDR2 is EKD. This chain's CDR3 is CACDELLGGPADKLIF. In DNA, the CDR3 is TGTGCCTGTGACGAATTACTGGGGGGACCAGCGGATAAACTCATCTTT.

This clone was counted only a few times. The amino acid sequence in TCRdb belongs to a much larger clone and departs from this DNA's translation at residue 6, likely a sequencing read error; the sequence shown is translated from the DNA. The CDR3 spells CAYKPPPRGARTDKLIF. CDR3 bases: TGTGCCTATAAACCTCCCCCTCGGGGGGCCCGCACCGATAAACTCATCTTT. The J gene is TRDJ1, the V gene TRDV3, with a possible D match to TRDD3 (5 bases). In the absence of a J gene in TCRdb, the DNA was matched to germline to assign it here. This CDR3 is 17 amino acids long. V lost 4 bases to trimming and J lost 1 base, with 25 bases between them. Germline-derived CDR1 and CDR2 are TVYSNPD and GDNSRS (reference sequence).

There are a few counts of this clone. A read error is likely here: a far larger clone is one base away. The sample carries other DNA sequences with the same CDR3. The chain carries TRDV1 and TRDJ1; 9 bases match TRDD3. Germline V gives CDR1 TSWWSYY, CDR2 QGS. The CDR3 runs 23 residues. CDR3 region: CALGDPLGPTKSTGGLNTDKLIF. In nucleotides, the CDR3 is TGTGCCCTTGGGGATCCGTTGGGTCCTACAAAATCTACTGGGGGACTAAACACCGATAAACTCATCTTT.

This clone was counted only a few times. TCRdb's listed protein matches a much larger clone and diverges from this DNA's translation at residue 12, likely through a read error; the protein shown comes from the DNA. The V and J genes are TRDV1 and TRDJ1; TRDD3 aligns across 8 bases. Here the J gene came from matching the DNA to germline, since TCRdb omits it. V lost 2 bases and J lost 0; bases outside the gene matches: 23. The CDR3 extends over 22 amino acids. Germline V gives CDR1 TSWWSYY, CDR2 QGS. Here the CDR3 DNA reads TGTGCTCTTGGGGAATCGTCCCGGTACTGGGGGGCTCGGACCCTCCACACCGATAAACTCATCTTT. Translated: CALGESSRYWGARTLHTDKLIF.

Regarding this clone: This probably arose from a read error, given a far larger clone one base away. The sample carries other DNA sequences with the same CDR3. The chain uses TRDV2 and TRDJ1; no definite D call. The J gene is not listed in TCRdb, so it was assigned here from a DNA match to germline. Germline V gene sequence: CDR1 GEAIGNYY, CDR2 EKD. The CDR3 covers 14 residues. The CDR3 sequence is CACDKGRYTDKLIF. The CDR3 DNA follows: TGTGCTTGTGACAAGGGACGGTACACCGATAAACTCATCTTT.

In its sample, this clone was seen many times. This DNA's translation differs at residue 10 from TCRdb's protein, which comes from a much larger clone; a read error is likely, and the protein shown is translated from the DNA. The chain links TRDV2 to TRDJ3; 7 bases align to TRDD3. The CDR3 sequence is 18 residues long. Trimming at V came to 0 bases and at J to 2 bases, leaving 6 bases not matched to a gene. CDR1 is GEAIGNYY and CDR2 is EKD in the germline V gene. The CDR3 DNA is TGTGCCTGTGACACCGGGTGGGGGAGCCCCTGGGACACCCGACAGATGTTTTTC. Amino acid sequence: CACDTGWGSPWDTRQMFF.

This clone came up a few times. The chain uses TRDV3 and TRDJ1; 13 positions match TRDD3. Germline matching of the DNA provided the J gene here, since TCRdb leaves it blank. The CDR3 extends over 21 amino acids. The V and J ends lost 4 bases and 0 bases, in that order; junction bases with no gene match: 23. Germline CDR1 reads TVYSNPD; CDR2 reads GDNSRS (reference sequence). DNA for the CDR3: TGTGCCTCCCATCCCTACCCGGACTACTGGGGGATACGCCTGTACACCGATAAACTCATCTTT. This gives the protein CASHPYPDYWGIRLYTDKLIF.

Note on this clone: Translating this DNA gives a protein that differs at residue 13 from the TCRdb one, which belongs to a much larger clone; a read error is likely, and the protein shown is this translation. J is TRDJ1 and V is TRDV2; the match to TRDD3 covers 10 bases. TCRdb leaves out the J gene; it was filled in here by matching the DNA to germline. The CDR3 spans 18 residues. The ends lost 3 bases at V and 4 bases at J; junction bases unmatched: 16. Germline V gene sequence: CDR1 GEAIGNYY, CDR2 EKD. The CDR3 sequence: CACDPLTGGSPDIDKLIF. In DNA, the CDR3 is TGTGCCTGTGACCCCCTTACTGGGGGATCCCCCGACATCGATAAACTCATCTTT.

Comments on this clone: This likely stems from a read error, as it lies one base from a far larger clone. Other DNA sequences within the sample encode an identical CDR3. The CDR3 sequence is CACDTGWGSSWDTRQMFF. The CDR3 bases are TGTGCCTGTGACACCGGGTGGGGAAGCTCCTGGGACACCCGACAGATGTTTTTC. The chain uses TRDV2 and TRDJ3, with D possibly matching TRDD3 (5 bases). Matching the DNA to germline supplied the J gene, which TCRdb does not give. Germline values: CDR1 GEAIGNYY, CDR2 EKD. V lost 0 bases and J 0 bases, leaving 11 bases between the germline ends. The CDR3 runs 18 residues.

This clone was detected only a few times. TCRdb records a much larger clone's protein for this DNA, with a difference at residue 16 that likely arises from a read error; the protein given is the translation of the DNA. In nucleotides, the CDR3 is TGTGCTCTTGGGGGGCACCGGAGAAGGGCTCGCCCACTAACCACCAATAAACTCATCTTT. This translates into CALGGHRRRARPLTTNKLIF. J is TRDJ1 and V is TRDV1; unclear D gene. No J segment appears in TCRdb, so it was assigned here by matching the sequence to germline. This CDR3 comprises 20 residues. Per germline, CDR1 TSWWSYY and CDR2 QGS.

The table lists this clone with a few counts. A far larger clone is only one base removed, so a read error is likely. In the same sample, other DNA sequences code for this CDR3. The chain recombines TRDV1 with TRDJ1; TRDD3 might be the D (6 bases). The J gene, missing from TCRdb, was assigned here through DNA to germline matching. The CDR3 is 17 amino acids. Germline loops: CDR1 TSWWSYY, CDR2 QGS. This CDR3 is CALGPPWGLDHTDKLIF. In DNA form, the CDR3 reads TGTGCTCTTGGCCCCCCCTGGGGACTGGACCACACCGACAAACTCATCTTT.

This clone showed up many times. The CDR3 DNA sequence: TGTGCCTGTGACATCATAGGGTACACCGATAAACTCATCTTT. It translates to CACDIIGYTDKLIF. This rearrangement joins TRDV2 to TRDJ1; D not resolved. The J gene, missing from TCRdb, was assigned here through DNA to germline matching. The ends were cut back, 2 bases at V and 0 bases at J, with 9 bases in the middle. Germline CDR1 is GEAIGNYY and CDR2 is EKD. The CDR3 extends over 14 amino acids.

Note on this clone: This probably arose from a read error, given a far larger clone one base away. The sample carries other DNA sequences with the same CDR3. The chain recombines TRDV1 with TRDJ1, with 11 nucleotides matching TRDD3. TCRdb supplies no J gene; here it was assigned by aligning the nucleotide sequence to germline. The length of the CDR3 is 23 residues. CDR1 TSWWSYY and CDR2 QGS come from the germline V gene. The V segment lost 1 base and the J segment 5 bases; nucleotides outside the gene matches: 27. This chain's CDR3 is CALGEPGFLSNLLGDIKTDKLIF. CDR3 sequence (DNA): TGTGCTCTTGGGGAACCTGGTTTCCTTTCAAACCTACTGGGGGATATAAAAACGGATAAACTCATCTTT.

This clone was seen a few times. TCRdb's protein, taken from a much larger clone, differs from this DNA's translation at residue 4, likely owing to a read error; the protein displayed comes from the DNA. The chain is built from TRDV2 and TRDJ1; 13 positions match TRDD3. The J gene, not given by TCRdb, was assigned here from a germline match of the nucleotide sequence. The V gene's germline CDR1 is GEAIGNYY and CDR2 EKD. The CDR3 loop spans 19 amino acids. The DNA for the CDR3 is TGTGCCTGTGGCACCAAACTGGGGGATACGCCCCCTTACACCGATAAACTCATCTTT. It encodes CACGTKLGDTPPYTDKLIF.

As for this clone: The protein TCRdb lists belongs to a much larger clone and differs from this DNA's translation at residue 4, which points to a read error; the protein shown is made from the DNA. The chain uses TRDV3 and TRDJ1; no reliable D call. The J gene is absent in TCRdb and was assigned here via DNA matching to germline. This CDR3 is built from 16 residues. Trimming pared 4 bases from V and 0 bases from J, leaving 21 bases between. Germline assignment: CDR1 TVYSNPD and CDR2 GDNSRS (reference sequence). CDR3 residues: CACCPLVTRYTDKLIF. CDR3 coding DNA: TGTGCCTGCTGTCCTCTTGTGACAAGGTACACCGATAAACTCATCTTT.